The 5 T cell receptor beta chains below come from one sample, sequenced in a study of identical twins. MiXCR, run by TCRdb on the 5' RACE reads, gives a single entry per CDR3 protein. The sample carries roughly 630,000 distinct CDR3 sequences, under 8.5% recorded once. These data also formed part of another study, on yellow fever vaccine responses in identical twins.

Sequenced sample: PBMCs. The origin of the receptors is a woman younger than 30 in good health.

The chain links TRBV10-3 to TRBJ2-7; D unclear. The V gene's germline CDR1 is ENHRY and CDR2 SYGVKD. This CDR3 spans 13 amino acids. V was cut by 5 bases and J by 4 bases, with 12 bases left in between. The CDR3, as DNA: TGTGCCATCAGTTCCGGAAGCTCTTACGAGCAGTACGTC. This gives the protein CAISSGSSYEQYV.

This clonotype was detected ten times or more. The CDR3 coding sequence is TGTGCCAGCAGTCCCCCCCGGGGGGGCTCCGCACACGGGAAGCAGTTCTTC. Amino acid sequence: CASSPPRGGSAHGKQFF. The chain couples TRBV12-3 or TRBV12-4 to TRBJ2-1; 8 nucleotides line up with TRBD2. The CDR3 consists of 17 residues. J lost 11 bases, V lost 5 bases, and 20 bases had no gene match.

This clonotype was counted at least ten times. The chain employs TRBV19 and TRBJ2-1; 11 nucleotides line up with TRBD2. This CDR3 has 17 amino acids. Per germline, CDR1 LNHDA and CDR2 SQIVND (reference sequence). The junction had 7 bases not matched to a gene; V was cut back by 0 bases and J by 6 bases. The CDR3 sequence is CASSIDRIAGGPNEQFF. CDR3 coding DNA: TGTGCCAGTAGTATAGATAGAATAGCGGGAGGGCCCAATGAGCAGTTCTTC.

Ten or more counts support this clonotype. The CDR3 nucleotides read TGTGCCAGCACCCGGGTCCCGGGGACCGGGGAGCTGTTTTTT. Translating it yields CASTRVPGTGELFF. V usage is TRBV12-3 or TRBV12-4 and J usage is TRBJ2-2, with D maybe TRBD2 (5 bases). CDR3 length: 14 amino acids. Trimming removed 7 bases at V and 5 bases at J, with 14 bases between.

The chain uses TRBV3-1 and TRBJ2-7; maybe TRBD1 (6 bases). The CDR3 consists of 14 residues. Germline values: CDR1 LGHDT, CDR2 YNNKEL (reference sequence). Trimming cost V 2 bases and J 1 base, with 9 bases left between them. CDR3: CASSQSGQSYEQYF. CDR3 nucleotide sequence: TGTGCCAGCAGCCAAAGCGGACAGTCCTACGAGCAGTACTTC.